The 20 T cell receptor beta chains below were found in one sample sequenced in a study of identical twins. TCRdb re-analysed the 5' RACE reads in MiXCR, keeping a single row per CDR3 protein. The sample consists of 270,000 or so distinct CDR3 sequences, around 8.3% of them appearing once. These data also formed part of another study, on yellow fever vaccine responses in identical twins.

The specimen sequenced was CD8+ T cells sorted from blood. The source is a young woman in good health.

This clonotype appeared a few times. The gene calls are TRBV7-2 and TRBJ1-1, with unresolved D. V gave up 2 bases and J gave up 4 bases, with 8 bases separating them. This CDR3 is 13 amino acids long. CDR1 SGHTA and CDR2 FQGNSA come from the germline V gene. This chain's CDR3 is CASSLPPGTEAFF. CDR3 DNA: TGTGCCAGCAGCTTACCCCCTGGCACTGAAGCTTTCTTT. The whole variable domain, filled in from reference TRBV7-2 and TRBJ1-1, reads GAGVSQSPSNKVTEKGKDVELRCDPISGHTALYWYRQSLGQGLEFLIYFQGNSAPDKSGLPSDRFSAERTGGSVSTLTIQRTQQEDSAVYLCASSLPPGTEAFFGQGTRLTVV.

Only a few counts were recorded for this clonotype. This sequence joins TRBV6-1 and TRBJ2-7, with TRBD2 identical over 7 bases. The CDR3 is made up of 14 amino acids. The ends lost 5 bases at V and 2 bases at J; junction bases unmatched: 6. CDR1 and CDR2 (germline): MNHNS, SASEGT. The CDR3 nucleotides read TGTGCCAGCAGTACGGCCGGGGGGACCTACGAGCAGTACTTC. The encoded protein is CASSTAGGTYEQYF.

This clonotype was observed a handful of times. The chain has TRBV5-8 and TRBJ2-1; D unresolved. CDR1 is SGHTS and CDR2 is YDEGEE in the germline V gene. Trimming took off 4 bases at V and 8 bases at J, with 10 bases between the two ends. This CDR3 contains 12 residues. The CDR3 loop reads CASSIGRYEQFF. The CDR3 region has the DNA TGTGCCAGCAGCATTGGTCGCTATGAGCAGTTCTTC.

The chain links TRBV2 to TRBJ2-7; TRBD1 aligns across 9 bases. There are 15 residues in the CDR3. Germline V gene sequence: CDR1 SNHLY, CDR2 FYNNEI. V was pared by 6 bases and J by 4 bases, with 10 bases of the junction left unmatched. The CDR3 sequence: CASSVTGTGIYEQYF. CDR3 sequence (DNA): TGTGCCAGCAGCGTCACCGGGACAGGGATTTACGAGCAGTACTTC.

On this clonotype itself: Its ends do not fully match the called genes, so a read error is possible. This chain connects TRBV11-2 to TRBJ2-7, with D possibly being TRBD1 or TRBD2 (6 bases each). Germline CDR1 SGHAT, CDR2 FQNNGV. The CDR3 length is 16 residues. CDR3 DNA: TGTACCAGCAGCCAGGAGGGGGACTTTTCCTTCTACGAGCAGTACTTC. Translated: CTSSQEGDFSFYEQYF.

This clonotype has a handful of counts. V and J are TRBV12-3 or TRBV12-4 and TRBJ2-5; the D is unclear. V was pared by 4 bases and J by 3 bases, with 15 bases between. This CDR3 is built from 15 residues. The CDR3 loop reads CASSSLQERKETQYF. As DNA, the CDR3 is TGTGCCAGCAGTTCCTTACAAGAACGTAAAGAGACCCAGTACTTC.

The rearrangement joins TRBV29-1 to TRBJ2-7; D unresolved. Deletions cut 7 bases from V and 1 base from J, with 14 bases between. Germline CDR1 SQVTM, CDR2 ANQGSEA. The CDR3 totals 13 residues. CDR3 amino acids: CSARLVSSYEQYF. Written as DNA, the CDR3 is TGCAGCGCTCGACTTGTGAGTTCCTACGAGCAGTACTTC.

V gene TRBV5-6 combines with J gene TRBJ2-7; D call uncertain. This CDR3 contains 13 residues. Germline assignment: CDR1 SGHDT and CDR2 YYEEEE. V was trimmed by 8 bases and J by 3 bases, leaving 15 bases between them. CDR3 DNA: TGTGCCAGGAGCCTCGGCGACGACTACGAGCAGTACTTC. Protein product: CARSLGDDYEQYF.

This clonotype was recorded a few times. CDR3 DNA: TGCAGCGCCCCCGGACAGGGCACAGTTTTCTTT. This gives the protein CSAPGQGTVFF. The chain uses TRBV29-1 and TRBJ1-1; 8 nucleotides agree with TRBD1. With 7 bases clipped from V and 13 bases from J, the junction kept 11 bases outside the gene matches. CDR3 length: 11 amino acids. CDR1 and CDR2 from the germline V gene are SQVTM and ANQGSEA. The variable domain in full, with the rest retrieved from reference TRBV29-1 and TRBJ1-1, is SAVISQKPSRDICQRGTSLTIQCQVDSQVTMMFWYRQQPGQSLTLIATANQGSEATYESGFVIDKFPISRPNLTFSTLTVSNMSPEDSSIYLCSAPGQGTVFFGQGTRLTVV.

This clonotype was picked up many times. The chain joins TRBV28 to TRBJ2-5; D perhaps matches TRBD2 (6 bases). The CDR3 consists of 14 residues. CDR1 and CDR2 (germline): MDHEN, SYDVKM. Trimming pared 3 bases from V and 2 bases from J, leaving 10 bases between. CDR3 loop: CASSFRTIQETQYF. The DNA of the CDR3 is TGTGCCAGCAGTTTTAGGACTATACAAGAGACCCAGTACTTC.

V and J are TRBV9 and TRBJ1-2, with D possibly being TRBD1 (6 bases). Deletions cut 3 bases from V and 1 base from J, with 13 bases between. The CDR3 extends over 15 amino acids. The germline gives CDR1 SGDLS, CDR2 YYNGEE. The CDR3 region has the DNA TGTGCCAGCAGCGGAGGAGGACAGTTTAACTATGGCTACACCTTC. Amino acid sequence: CASSGGGQFNYGYTF.

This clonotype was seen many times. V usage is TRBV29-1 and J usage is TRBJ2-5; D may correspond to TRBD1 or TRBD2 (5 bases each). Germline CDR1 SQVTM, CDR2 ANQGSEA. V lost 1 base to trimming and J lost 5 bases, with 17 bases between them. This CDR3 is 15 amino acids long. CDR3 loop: CSVEGTGPIWETQYF. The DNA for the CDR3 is TGCAGCGTTGAAGGGACGGGACCCATCTGGGAGACCCAGTACTTC.

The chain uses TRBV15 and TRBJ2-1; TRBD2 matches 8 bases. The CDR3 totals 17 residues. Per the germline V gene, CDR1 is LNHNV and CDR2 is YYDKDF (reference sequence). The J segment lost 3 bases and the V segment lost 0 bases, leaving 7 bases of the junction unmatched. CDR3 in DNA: TGTGCCACCAGCAGAGATGTCGGGCGGGGGGACTACAATGAGCAGTTCTTC. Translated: CATSRDVGRGDYNEQFF.

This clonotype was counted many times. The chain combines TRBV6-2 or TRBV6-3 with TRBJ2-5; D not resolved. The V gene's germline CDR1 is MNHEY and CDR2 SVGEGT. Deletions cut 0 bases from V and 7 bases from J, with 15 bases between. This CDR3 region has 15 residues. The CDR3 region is CASSYSAGPLGTQYF. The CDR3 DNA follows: TGTGCCAGCAGTTACTCAGCTGGGCCCCTAGGGACCCAGTACTTC.

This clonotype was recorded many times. CDR3 region: CAISEQDRGLSYEQYF. The CDR3 region has the DNA TGTGCCATCAGTGAGCAGGACAGGGGGCTATCCTACGAGCAGTACTTC. The chain is built from TRBV10-3 and TRBJ2-7; 11 nucleotides agree with TRBD1. This CDR3 contains 16 residues. Germline CDR1 ENHRY, CDR2 SYGVKD. The junction had 4 bases not matched to a gene; V was cut back by 2 bases and J by 1 base.

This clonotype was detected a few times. Written as DNA, the CDR3 is TGTGCCGGGGAGGGGGCCGGGGAGCAGTTCTTC. It codes for CAGEGAGEQFF. V is TRBV30 and J is TRBJ2-1; the D call may be TRBD1 or TRBD2 (7 bases each). Germline CDR1 reads GTSNPN; CDR2 reads SVGIG (reference sequence). The germline V and J ends were trimmed by 8 bases and 10 bases, with 15 bases remaining between them. The CDR3 sequence is 11 residues long. The whole variable domain, filled in from reference TRBV30 and TRBJ2-1, reads SQTIHQWPATLVQPVGSPLSLECTVEGTSNPNLYWYRQAAGRGLQLLFYSVGIGQISSEVPQNLSASRPQDRQFILSSKKLLLSDSGFYLCAGEGAGEQFFGPGTRLTVL.

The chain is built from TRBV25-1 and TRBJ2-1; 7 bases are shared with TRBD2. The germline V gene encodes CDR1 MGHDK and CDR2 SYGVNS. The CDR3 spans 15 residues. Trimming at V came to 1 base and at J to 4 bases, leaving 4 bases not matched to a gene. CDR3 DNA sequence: TGTGCCAGCAGTGAATGGGAGGGCATTTACAATGAGCAGTTCTTC. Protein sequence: CASSEWEGIYNEQFF. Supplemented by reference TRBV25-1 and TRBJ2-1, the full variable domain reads EADIYQTPRYLVIGTGKKITLECSQTMGHDKMYWYQQDPGMELHLIHYSYGVNSTEKGDLSSESTVSRIRTEHFPLTLESARPSHTSQYLCASSEWEGIYNEQFFGPGTRLTVL.

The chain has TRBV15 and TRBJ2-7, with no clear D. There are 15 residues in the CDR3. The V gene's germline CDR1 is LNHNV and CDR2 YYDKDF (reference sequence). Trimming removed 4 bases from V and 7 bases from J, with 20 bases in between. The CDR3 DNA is TGTGCCACCAGCACTTCGACCGGTTACGTTAAGGAGCAGTACTTC. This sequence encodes CATSTSTGYVKEQYF.

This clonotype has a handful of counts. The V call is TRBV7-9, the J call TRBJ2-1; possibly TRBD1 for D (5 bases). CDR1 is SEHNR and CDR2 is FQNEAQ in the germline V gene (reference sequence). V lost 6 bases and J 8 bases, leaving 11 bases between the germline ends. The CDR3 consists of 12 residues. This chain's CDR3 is CASSSGLDEQFF. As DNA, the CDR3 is TGTGCCAGCAGTTCAGGGTTAGATGAGCAGTTCTTC.

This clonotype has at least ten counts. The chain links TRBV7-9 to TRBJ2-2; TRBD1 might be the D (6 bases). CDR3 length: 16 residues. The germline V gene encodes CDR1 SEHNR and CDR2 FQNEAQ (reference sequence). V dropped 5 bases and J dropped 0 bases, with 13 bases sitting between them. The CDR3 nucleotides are TGTGCCAGCAGCCAAGGACAGTTCGCGAACACCGGGGAGCTGTTTTTT. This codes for CASSQGQFANTGELFF.